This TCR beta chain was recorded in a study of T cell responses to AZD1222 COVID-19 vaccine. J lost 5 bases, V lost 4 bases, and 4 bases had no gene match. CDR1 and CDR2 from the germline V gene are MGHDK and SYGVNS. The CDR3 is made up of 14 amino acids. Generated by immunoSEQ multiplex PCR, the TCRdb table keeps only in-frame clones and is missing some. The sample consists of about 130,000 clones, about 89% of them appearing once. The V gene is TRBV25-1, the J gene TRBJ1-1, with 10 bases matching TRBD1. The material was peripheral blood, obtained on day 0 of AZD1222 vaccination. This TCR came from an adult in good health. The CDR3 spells CASSVRTGGTEAFF. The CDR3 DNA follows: TGTGCCAGCAGTGTGAGGACAGGGGGGACTGAAGCTTTCTTT. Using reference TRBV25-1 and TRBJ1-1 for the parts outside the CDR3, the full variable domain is EADIYQTPRYLVIGTGKKITLECSQTMGHDKMYWYQQDPGMELHLIHYSYGVNSTEKGDLSSESTVSRIRTEHFPLTLESARPSHTSQYLCASSVRTGGTEAFFGQGTRLTVV.